A selection of T cell receptor beta chains follows, all from one sample in a study of T-cell memory formation after mild COVID-19. TCRdb itself ran the 5' RACE reads through MiXCR, one entry per CDR3 protein. The top ten hold around a fifth of the sample, which has around 430,000 distinct CDR3 sequences, approximately 15% seen once. Sequencing used PBMCs or a T cell subset sorted from them (not recorded which). The receptors stem from a man between 18 and 35 years old who had mild COVID-19 (a few samples of this study predate the infection). Cell type and time point are not known. Both conserved end residues are part of each CDR3. A D gene is named only where the DNA matches it firmly.

>.|TRBV6-5|TRBJ2-6|16
CASSYSLPSGANVLTF
>.|TRBV5-1|TRBJ1-1|14
CASDLISPSTEAFF
>.|TRBV11-2|TRBJ2-7|14
CASSLSLGAYEQYF
>.|TRBV10-3|TRBJ2-7|15
CAPGGNGEAPYEQYF
>.|TRBV10-3|TRBJ2-3|15
CAISPGQASRDTQYF
>.|TRBV4-1|TRBJ2-7|11
CASSQNYEQYF
>.|TRBV28|TRBJ1-2|13
CASLPAGWDGYTF
>.|TRBV7-2|TRBJ2-6|15
CASSLKGAGANVLTF
>.|TRBV7-2|TRBJ2-5|15
CASRIGVTGRGTQYF
>.|TRBV7-9|TRBJ2-2|17
CASSPPSLREGTGELFF
>.|TRBV3-1|TRBJ1-1|15
CASSHAGANAPEAFF
>.|TRBV4-3|TRBJ2-3|14
CASSQDVGSDTQYF
>.|TRBV12-3/TRBV12-4|TRBJ1-2|14
CASSGGGRSYGYTF
>.|TRBV12-3/TRBV12-4|TRBJ1-2|12
CASSAGTVSYTF
>TRBD1|TRBV7-3|TRBJ2-2|17
CASSPKGTGMYTGELFF
>.|TRBV5-1|TRBJ2-2|14
CASSSWGSAGELFF
>.|TRBV6-2/TRBV6-3|TRBJ2-7|15
CASSYGAGDPYEQYF
>.|TRBV7-9|TRBJ2-1|15
CASSLPPSQGSEQFF
>.|TRBV6-1|TRBJ2-7|14
CASSEADSLYEQYF
>TRBD1|TRBV11-2|TRBJ2-1|12
CASSYDRVEQFF
>TRBD1|TRBV4-1|TRBJ2-5|16
CASSSRQGALWETQYF
>TRBD1|TRBV4-3|TRBJ1-1|13
CASRDRGGTEAFF
>.|TRBV20-1|TRBJ2-2|15
CSAYPGEGDTGELFF
>.|TRBV5-5|TRBJ2-4|17
CASSLGGGRVAKNIQYF
>TRBD1|TRBV7-2|TRBJ1-2|15
CASSSTDRGYYGYTF
>.|TRBV2|TRBJ1-1|12
CASTPVNTEAFF
>.|TRBV12-3/TRBV12-4|TRBJ2-1|14
CASQRAGLGNEQFF
>TRBD1|TRBV5-5|TRBJ1-1|16
CASSYWTGIKNTEAFF
>.|TRBV19|TRBJ2-1|16
CASSRLGASPYNEQFF
>TRBD1|TRBV7-9|TRBJ2-5|14
CASSSGQGKETQYF
>.|TRBV4-2|TRBJ2-2|13
CASRLAGTGELFF
>TRBD1|TRBV28|TRBJ2-5|17
CASSVGPRDRGPETQYF
>TRBD2|TRBV6-1|TRBJ2-5|17
CASRRLAGAMYQETQYF
>.|TRBV7-3|TRBJ1-2|13
CASSLYENYGYTF
>TRBD1|TRBV12-3/TRBV12-4|TRBJ2-1|13
CASSSGTGLEQFF
>.|TRBV5-1|TRBJ2-3|16
CASSLAAGEMADTQYF
>TRBD1|TRBV29-1|TRBJ2-5|16
CSVVRSGTGVWETQYF
>.|TRBV6-5|TRBJ1-2|13
CASKPLGRYGYTF
>.|TRBV4-1|TRBJ2-1|13
CASSQDRETRQFF
>TRBD2|TRBV6-5|TRBJ2-3|15
CASSYDPAGTDTQYF
>TRBD2|TRBV25-1|TRBJ2-7|16
CASRPSGGGVSYEQYF
>TRBD1|TRBV29-1|TRBJ2-2|15
CSVEAVQGEPGELFF
>.|TRBV20-1|TRBJ2-5|13
CSASGLRSETQYF
>.|TRBV4-1|TRBJ2-3|15
CASSAAGTYTDTQYF
>TRBD1|TRBV7-9|TRBJ2-4|15
CASSWDQGAGNIQYF
>TRBD1|TRBV5-1|TRBJ2-2|17
CASRLDPGGAGRGELFF
>.|TRBV7-8|TRBJ2-7|14
CASSLAGLTYEQYF
>TRBD1|TRBV10-3|TRBJ1-3|16
CATQTWTGLSGNTIYF
>TRBD2|TRBV7-2|TRBJ2-3|16
CASSLLARGGTDTQYF
>.|TRBV18|TRBJ1-2|14
CASSAGARIYGYTF
>.|TRBV12-3/TRBV12-4|TRBJ1-1|15
CASRLGKAGNTEAFF
>TRBD2|TRBV7-3|TRBJ2-2|15
CASSLGLADSGELFF
>.|TRBV5-5|TRBJ2-5|15
CASSGGRGLGGTQYF
>TRBD1|TRBV29-1|TRBJ1-1|13
CSVEGTEGTEAFF
>TRBD1|TRBV20-1|TRBJ2-3|13
CSANEGAGDTQYF